Reported below is one T cell receptor beta chain. This sample was included in a study of blood T cell repertoires in COVID-19. Study summary: The cDNA or gDNA used as material had been derived from T cells, B-cell-depleted T cells, or PBMCs.

Authors' analysis steps: Counts of nucleated cells, estimated from reference gene primer amplification, were obtained. Sequenced by immunoSEQ multiplex PCR; TCRdb stores in-frame clones only, minus some. V, J and clone size are taken as reported in that table, and D and trimming were inferred from the DNA itself. The sample records around 370,000 clones, 88% being singletons. Germline V CDR1 and CDR2: LGHDT, YNNKEL (reference sequence). The germline V and J ends were trimmed by 4 bases and 2 bases, with 18 bases remaining between them. The CDR3 length is 16 residues. Sequencing used PBMCs or T cells enriched from blood (not recorded which). The chain links TRBV3-1 (or the pseudogene TRBV3-2) to TRBJ2-7; TRBD2 is a possible D gene (6 bases). The clonotype comes from a woman aged 18 to 35 who had recovered from COVID-19. The DNA of the CDR3 is TGTGCCAGCAGCCGGCTATTGGGAGGAGGACCCTACGAGCAGTACTTC. It translates to CASSRLLGGGPYEQYF.